The entry below gives a single T cell receptor beta chain sequence along with its context. Some clones are missing from TCRdb's copy, which holds only in-frame ones; the method was immunoSEQ multiplex PCR. This sample yields 150,000 or so clones, of which 70% to 90% are seen a single time; about 12% belongs to the top ten. The time point was: baseline pretreatment blood. The treatment denotes: 15 Gy SBRT to primary tumor, nephrectomy 4 weeks later. After SBRT, blood was collected at 2 and 4 weeks, plus baseline. The CDR3 has 17 residues. Germline V gives CDR1 SEHNR, CDR2 FQNEAQ (reference sequence). Trimming cost V 4 bases and J 0 bases; bases outside gene matches: 11. The data are from a study of radiation and T cells in renal cell carcinoma.

The source is a woman aged 50 to 60 with renal cell carcinoma. This material consisted of blood, taken from a patient whose treatment included radiotherapy and nephrectomy. This chain joins TRBV7-9 and TRBJ1-1; 7 nucleotides agree with TRBD1. CDR3 amino acids: CASSSIRGQNMNTEAFF. In DNA form, the CDR3 reads TGTGCCAGCAGCTCCATAAGGGGACAGAACATGAACACTGAAGCTTTCTTT.